A single sample is the source of the 8 T cell receptor beta chains below, sequenced in a study of blood T cells in healthy people across ages (dated by TCRdb to the mid-2010s). The library was prepared using 5' RACE. Sequencing took place on an Illumina HiSeq 2500. The second PCR ran for about 7 to 11 cycles and used a J-beta primer mix along with a sample-barcoded 5' primer. The public reads were run again by TCRdb, first through fastp at Q25 and then through MiXCR, and only productive beta chains were kept. Each record represents a unique CDR3 protein, reported with the most common genes and DNA among its rows. The sample yields hundreds of thousands of distinct CDR3 sequences; around 31% were counted once. Together, the top ten hold roughly 14% of the sample. Sequenced material: blood. These receptors came from a woman at least 80 years old in good health.

The chain couples TRBV7-9 to TRBJ2-3; 9 bases fit TRBD2. V lost 5 bases, J lost 5 bases, and 11 bases stayed unmatched. This CDR3 is built from 16 residues. Per germline, CDR1 SEHNR and CDR2 FQNEAQ (reference sequence). The CDR3 DNA follows: TGTGCCAGCAGCCCCGGACTAGCGCGGACTCTAGATACGCAGTATTTT. It specifies CASSPGLARTLDTQYF.

The J gene is TRBJ2-7, the V gene TRBV29-1; D perhaps matches TRBD2 (5 bases). This CDR3 comprises 12 residues. Germline V CDR1 and CDR2: SQVTM, ANQGSEA. The ends were cut back, 6 bases at V and 1 base at J, with 10 bases in the middle. The CDR3: CSVRGMSYEQYF. The CDR3 DNA follows: TGCAGCGTGAGAGGGATGTCCTACGAGCAGTACTTC.

This clonotype was seen ten or more times. This chain connects TRBV5-5 to TRBJ1-2; 8 positions agree with TRBD1. The ends lost 0 bases at V and 1 base at J; junction bases unmatched: 2. The CDR3 consists of 15 residues. CDR1 is SGHKS, CDR2 YYEKEE, per germline (reference sequence). CDR3 sequence: CASSLGTGFNYGYTF. The CDR3 coding sequence is TGTGCCAGCAGCTTGGGGACAGGGTTTAACTATGGCTACACCTTC.

This chain uses TRBV15 with TRBJ1-1; D call uncertain. The length of the CDR3 is 16 residues. Trimming stripped 1 base from V and 5 bases from J, with 17 bases between. CDR1 LNHNV and CDR2 YYDKDF come from the germline V gene (reference sequence). CDR3 DNA sequence: TGTGCCACCAGCAGAGGAGGAGCAGGACGAAGGACTGAAGCTTTCTTT. Translation: CATSRGGAGRRTEAFF.

Ten or more counts support this clonotype. The chain couples TRBV20-1 to TRBJ2-5; 10 bases are shared with TRBD2. This CDR3 spans 16 amino acids. CDR1 and CDR2 from the germline V gene are DFQATT and SNEGSKA (reference sequence). Trimming removed 2 bases from V and 3 bases from J; junction bases left unmatched: 9. CDR3 sequence (DNA): TGCAGTGCTAGATCAGGCGGGAGCGGGGGGGAAGAGACCCAGTACTTC. This codes for CSARSGGSGGEETQYF.

This clonotype has a count of ten or more. J is TRBJ2-1 and V is TRBV5-1; 8 bases are shared with TRBD2. CDR1 SGHRS and CDR2 YFSETQ come from the germline V gene. CDR3 size: 15 residues. The J segment lost 6 bases and the V segment lost 5 bases, leaving 10 bases of the junction unmatched. DNA for the CDR3: TGCGCCAGCAGGATCAGCGGGGGCCCGGGCAATGAGCAGTTCTTC. This encodes CASRISGGPGNEQFF.

This clonotype was counted between two and nine times. The chain is built from TRBV7-9 and TRBJ1-5; 10 bases match TRBD1. V was pared by 4 bases and J by 2 bases, with 8 bases of the junction left unmatched. This CDR3 is 17 amino acids long. In germline, CDR1 is SEHNR, CDR2 FQNEAQ (reference sequence). The CDR3 region is CASSYYRQGAGNQPQHF. In nucleotides, the CDR3 is TGTGCCAGCAGCTATTATAGACAGGGGGCTGGCAATCAGCCCCAGCATTTT.

This clonotype was counted ten times or more. The chain is built from TRBV5-1 and TRBJ1-6; 10 bases map to TRBD1. Trimming at V came to 0 bases and at J to 8 bases, leaving 2 bases not matched to a gene. CDR1 SGHRS and CDR2 YFSETQ come from the germline V gene. This CDR3 has 15 residues. The DNA for the CDR3 is TGCGCCAGCAGCTTGGACGGGACAGGGGATTCACCCCTCCACTTT. It translates to CASSLDGTGDSPLHF.